This T cell receptor (beta chain) was profiled in a study of T cell repertoires in cytomegalovirus infection. This clonotype was observed many times. The antigen is undetermined. This CDR3 has 15 residues. The V gene lost 5 bases and the J gene lost 5 bases, with 15 bases spanning the gap. CDR1 and CDR2 (germline): SGHTA, FQGNSA. TCRdb re-called the reads through MiXCR, storing one row per CDR3 protein. The table has approximately 990,000 distinct CDR3 sequences, 25% to 40% seen once. The chain employs TRBV7-2 and TRBJ1-4; D gene unclear. The receptor was derived from a human donor in good health (CMV status not recorded). Some clones in this sample may be carry-over from other donors' samples. The specimen was cultured CD8+ T cells from PBMCs, collected from culture after CMV antigen stimulation. CDR3 sequence reads: CASSLNVGHNEKLFF. For the CDR3, the DNA is TGTGCCAGCAGCCTTAACGTAGGGCACAATGAAAAACTGTTTTTT.